The 5 T cell receptor beta chains below were found in one sample sequenced in a study of cytomegalovirus exposure and HLA in healthy donors. PCR involved 60 Vbeta and 13 Jbeta primers. Sequencing used immunoSEQ multiplex PCR; TCRdb keeps in-frame clones, though not all of them. The data contain 100,000 to 150,000 clones, less than 80% of them seen just once; the ten biggest clones take up roughly 3.5%. Sequencing was carried out using PBMCs. The receptors come from a woman in her forties or fifties in good health and CMV-seronegative.

The genes are TRBV9 and TRBJ2-5; D perhaps matches TRBD2 (5 bases). This CDR3 comprises 15 residues. Trimming removed 5 bases from V and 2 bases from J, with 16 bases in between. Germline V gene lookup returns CDR1 SGDLS and CDR2 YYNGEE. This CDR3 reads CASSPPGGSQETQYF. The CDR3 coding sequence is TGTGCCAGCAGTCCTCCCGGAGGCAGTCAAGAGACCCAGTACTTC.

In nucleotides, the CDR3 is TGTGCCAGTTCGGGACAGTTAACAGATACGCAGTATTTT. Protein: CASSGQLTDTQYF. The chain is built from TRBV19 and TRBJ2-3; 7 nucleotides line up with TRBD1. Trimming removed 8 bases from V and 3 bases from J; junction bases left unmatched: 5. CDR1 and CDR2 (germline): LNHDA, SQIVND (reference sequence). The CDR3 runs 13 residues.

The chain couples TRBV5-6 to TRBJ2-3, with 12 bases lining up with TRBD2. The V segment lost 2 bases and the J segment 6 bases; nucleotides outside the gene matches: 4. Germline assignment: CDR1 SGHDT and CDR2 YYEEEE. CDR3 length: 15 residues. CDR3 sequence (DNA): TGTGCCAGCAGCTTTCTCCTAGCGGGAGGGGATACGCAGTATTTT. It codes for CASSFLLAGGDTQYF.

This clone has just one count. The rearrangement links TRBV19 to TRBJ2-7, with 10 bases aligning to TRBD2. The length of the CDR3 is 14 residues. Germline V gene data show CDR1 as LNHDA and CDR2 as SQIVND (reference sequence). The V and J ends lost 6 bases and 4 bases, in that order; junction bases with no gene match: 6. CDR3 residues: CASSLTSGRYEQYF. The CDR3 region has the DNA TGTGCCAGTAGCTTGACTAGCGGGCGGTACGAGCAGTACTTC.

V usage is TRBV30 and J usage is TRBJ2-4; D gene ambiguous. CDR3 size: 12 residues. CDR1 GTSNPN and CDR2 SVGIG come from the germline V gene (reference sequence). The V end was cut by 0 bases, the J end by 4 bases, with 4 bases between. DNA for the CDR3: TGTGCCTGGAGTGTACAGAAAAACATTCAGTACTTC. Its translation is CAWSVQKNIQYF.